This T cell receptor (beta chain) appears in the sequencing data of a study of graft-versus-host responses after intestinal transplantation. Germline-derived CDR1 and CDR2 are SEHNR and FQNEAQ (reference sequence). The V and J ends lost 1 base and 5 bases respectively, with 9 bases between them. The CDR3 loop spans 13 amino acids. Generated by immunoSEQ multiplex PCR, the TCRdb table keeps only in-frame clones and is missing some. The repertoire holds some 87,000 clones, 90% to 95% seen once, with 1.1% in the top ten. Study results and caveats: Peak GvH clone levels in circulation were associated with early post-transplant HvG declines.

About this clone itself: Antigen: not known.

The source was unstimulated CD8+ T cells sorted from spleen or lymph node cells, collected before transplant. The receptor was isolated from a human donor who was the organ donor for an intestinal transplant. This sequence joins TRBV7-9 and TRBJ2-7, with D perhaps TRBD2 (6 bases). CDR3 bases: TGTGCCAGCAGCTTAGGGAGGGGCCACGAGCAGTACTTC. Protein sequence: CASSLGRGHEQYF.